Below are 23 T cell receptor beta chains sequenced from a single sample in a study of blood T cell repertoires in COVID-19. Assay: immunoSEQ multiplex PCR; the TCRdb copy retains only in-frame clones and omits some. The sample carries roughly 100,000 clones, about 90% recorded once. Sequencing was performed on peripheral blood. The receptors shown here come from a man between 18 and 35 years old with acute or convalescent COVID-19.

The chain joins TRBV3-1 (or the pseudogene TRBV3-2) to TRBJ2-2; 7 nucleotides align to TRBD2. V dropped 4 bases and J dropped 5; count of bases not matched to a gene: 16. The CDR3 is 18 residues long. CDR1 and CDR2 (germline): LGHDT, YNNKEL (reference sequence). The CDR3 here is CASSPRDYVLVRTGELFF. The CDR3 region has the DNA TGTGCCAGCAGCCCCCGGGACTACGTCCTGGTACGTACCGGGGAGCTGTTTTTT.

This chain links TRBV19 with TRBJ2-5; 10 nucleotides match TRBD1. With 4 bases clipped from V and 7 bases from J, the junction kept 0 bases outside the gene matches. The germline gives CDR1 LNHDA, CDR2 SQIVND (reference sequence). There are 12 residues in the CDR3. The CDR3 loop is CASSRDRGTQYF. The CDR3 coding sequence is TGTGCCAGTAGTAGGGACAGGGGGACCCAGTACTTC. Together with reference TRBV19 and TRBJ2-5, the CDR3 gives the full variable domain: DGGITQSPKYLFRKEGQNVTLSCEQNLNHDAMYWYRQDPGQGLRLIYYSQIVNDFQKGDIAEGYSVSREKKESFPLTVTSAQKNPTAFYLCASSRDRGTQYFGPGTRLLVL.

DNA of the CDR3: TGCGCCAGCAGCACCGGGACTACATACAATGAGCAGTTCTTC. It yields the protein CASSTGTTYNEQFF. The V call is TRBV5-1, the J call TRBJ2-1; 7 bases match TRBD2. Germline values: CDR1 SGHRS, CDR2 YFSETQ. The V gene end was trimmed by 4 bases and the J gene end by 4 bases; junction bases not matched to a gene: 5. The CDR3 loop spans 14 amino acids.

The rearrangement uses TRBV5-1 and TRBJ1-1, with 7 bases that match TRBD1. Germline loops: CDR1 SGHRS, CDR2 YFSETQ. V lost 5 bases and J lost 4; bases outside the gene matches: 20. The CDR3 runs 18 residues. CDR3 amino acids: CASRGGRGDFDISTEAFF. In DNA, the CDR3 is TGCGCCAGCAGAGGGGGCAGGGGGGATTTTGATATTAGCACTGAAGCTTTCTTT.

The J gene is TRBJ1-2, the V gene TRBV7-8; D ambiguous. V was cut by 1 base and J by 4 bases, with 13 bases left in between. Looked up from germline, CDR1 is SGHVS and CDR2 is FQNEAQ. The CDR3 loop spans 15 amino acids. The CDR3 bases are TGTGCCAGCAGCTTAGAAGGTCCGGGAATCTATGGCTACACCTTC. It encodes CASSLEGPGIYGYTF.

The chain combines TRBV29-1 with TRBJ2-1; 7 nucleotides align to TRBD2. Per germline, CDR1 SQVTM and CDR2 ANQGSEA. J lost 3 bases, V lost 7 bases, and 6 bases had no gene match. The CDR3 spans 13 residues. The CDR3 region is CSGNGGSYNEQFF. Here the CDR3 DNA reads TGCAGCGGGAACGGCGGGAGCTACAATGAGCAGTTCTTC.

The V call is TRBV7-9, the J call TRBJ1-2; the D gene is possibly TRBD1 (5 bases). Germline values: CDR1 SEHNR, CDR2 FQNEAQ (reference sequence). V gave up 7 bases and J gave up 4 bases, with 16 bases separating them. The CDR3 is 14 amino acids. Written as DNA, the CDR3 is TGTGCCAGCACGAAGACAGCCCCTACCTATGGCTACACCTTC. This gives the protein CASTKTAPTYGYTF.

The chain employs TRBV29-1 and TRBJ2-1, with 11 nucleotides matching TRBD2. Trimming removed 4 bases from V and 9 bases from J; junction bases left unmatched: 5. CDR3 length: 13 residues. Germline lookup yields CDR1 SQVTM and CDR2 ANQGSEA. Here the CDR3 reads CSVVPSGRIEQFF. CDR3 bases: TGCAGCGTTGTCCCTAGCGGGAGGATTGAGCAGTTCTTC.

About this clone itself: In the same sample, other DNA sequences code for this CDR3. This chain links TRBV18 with TRBJ2-3, with D hard to call. The CDR3 length is 15 residues. CDR1 and CDR2 from the germline V gene are KGHSH and LQKENI. The ends were cut back, 0 bases at V and 0 bases at J, with 7 bases in the middle. In DNA, the CDR3 is TGTGCCAGCTCACCACCGGGCTCTAGCACAGATACGCAGTATTTT. Translating gives CASSPPGSSTDTQYF. Drawing the rest from reference TRBV18 and TRBJ2-3, the complete variable domain is NAGVMQNPRHLVRRRGQEARLRCSPMKGHSHVYWYRQLPEEGLKFMVYLQKENIIDESGMPKERFSAEFPKEGPSILRIQQVVRGDSAAYFCASSPPGSSTDTQYFGPGTRLTVL.

This chain uses TRBV3-1 (or the pseudogene TRBV3-2) with TRBJ2-1, with D possibly being TRBD2 (5 bases). Germline-derived CDR1 and CDR2 are LGHDT and YNNKEL (reference sequence). Trimming cost V 0 bases and J 9 bases, with 9 bases left between them. CDR3 length: 13 residues. CDR3 coding DNA: TGTGCCAGCAGCCAAGAGCTAGCTGGTGAGCAGTTCTTC. Translated: CASSQELAGEQFF.

As DNA, the CDR3 is TGTGCCAGCAGCCCTCAAGCGGGGGGACAGGGGGTGAACTATGGCTACACCTTC. Translation: CASSPQAGGQGVNYGYTF. This chain uses TRBV9 with TRBJ1-2; 11 nucleotides align to TRBD1. CDR3 size: 18 residues. J gave up 2 bases and V 4 bases, and 13 bases lay outside the gene matches. Germline CDR1 and CDR2: SGDLS and YYNGEE.

This chain links TRBV9 with TRBJ2-1, with D perhaps TRBD2 (5 bases). Trimming stripped 0 bases from V and 3 bases from J, with 19 bases between. Looked up from germline, CDR1 is SGDLS and CDR2 is YYNGEE. The CDR3 extends over 18 amino acids. CDR3 nucleotides: TGTGCCAGCAGCGTAGGGTCGGGGATCCTTGGGGACTACAATGAGCAGTTCTTC. It translates to CASSVGSGILGDYNEQFF. The full variable domain, its missing parts supplied by reference TRBV9 and TRBJ2-1, is DSGVTQTPKHLITATGQRVTLRCSPRSGDLSVYWYQQSLDQGLQFLIQYYNGEERAKGNILERFSAQQFPDLHSELNLSSLELGDSALYFCASSVGSGILGDYNEQFFGPGTRLTVL.

The chain is built from TRBV5-5 and TRBJ2-7; TRBD2 matches at 9 bases. The germline CDR1 and CDR2 sequences are SGHKS and YYEKEE (reference sequence). V lost 1 base, J lost 0 bases, and 2 bases stayed unmatched. The CDR3 is 15 residues long. DNA for the CDR3: TGTGCCAGCAGCTTGTGGCGGGGGGGCTCCTACGAGCAGTACTTC. Encoded protein: CASSLWRGGSYEQYF.

The rearrangement joins TRBV9 to TRBJ1-4, with 7 bases fitting TRBD1. The CDR3 length is 18 residues. The J segment lost 3 bases and the V segment lost 4 bases, leaving 15 bases of the junction unmatched. Germline CDR1 SGDLS, CDR2 YYNGEE. The CDR3 is CASSPRRGVTGANEKLFF. In DNA, the CDR3 is TGTGCCAGCAGCCCCCGGCGAGGGGTCACAGGGGCTAATGAAAAACTGTTTTTT.

The chain has TRBV5-1 and TRBJ2-1; 7 nucleotides match TRBD1. This CDR3 has 16 amino acids. Per germline, CDR1 SGHRS and CDR2 YFSETQ. J gave up 7 bases and V 3 bases, and 13 bases lay outside the gene matches. This CDR3 reads CASSSELTTGTNEQFF. The CDR3 bases are TGCGCCAGCAGCTCGGAATTGACGACAGGGACGAATGAGCAGTTCTTC.

This clone was counted once. This chain joins TRBV2 and TRBJ1-1, with a possible D match to TRBD1 (6 bases). The germline CDR1 and CDR2 sequences are SNHLY and FYNNEI. The ends were cut back, 4 bases at V and 5 bases at J, with 17 bases in the middle. This CDR3 has 15 residues. The CDR3 sequence is CASSGSWQGKTEAFF. CDR3 in DNA: TGTGCCAGCAGTGGATCATGGCAGGGGAAGACTGAAGCTTTCTTT. The full variable domain, rest sourced from reference TRBV2 and TRBJ1-1, is EPEVTQTPSHQVTQMGQEVILRCVPISNHLYFYWYRQILGQKVEFLVSFYNNEISEKSEIFDDQFSVERPDGSNFTLKIRSTKLEDSAMYFCASSGSWQGKTEAFFGQGTRLTVV.

The chain couples TRBV30 to TRBJ2-2, with 7 bases that match TRBD2. Trimming took 5 bases from V and 7 from J; bases not matched to a gene: 19. The CDR3 covers 17 residues. Germline V lookup: CDR1 GTSNPN, CDR2 SVGIG (reference sequence). The CDR3 here is CAWDEPGLIVNGGELFF. CDR3 nucleotide sequence: TGTGCCTGGGACGAACCGGGACTAATTGTAAATGGCGGGGAGCTGTTTTTT. Complete variable domain (other parts from reference TRBV30 and TRBJ2-2): SQTIHQWPATLVQPVGSPLSLECTVEGTSNPNLYWYRQAAGRGLQLLFYSVGIGQISSEVPQNLSASRPQDRQFILSSKKLLLSDSGFYLCAWDEPGLIVNGGELFFGEGSRLTVL.

The CDR3 is CASSLLGLGTSGRAAGNEQFF. The CDR3 DNA sequence: TGTGCCAGTAGTCTTTTAGGCCTCGGGACTAGCGGGAGGGCCGCGGGCAATGAGCAGTTCTTC. The chain uses TRBV19 and TRBJ2-1; 16 nucleotides agree with TRBD2. Looked up from germline, CDR1 is LNHDA and CDR2 is SQIVND (reference sequence). J was trimmed by 6 bases and V by 5 bases; bases with no gene match: 19. The CDR3 totals 21 residues.

This chain uses TRBV7-9 with TRBJ2-1, with D perhaps matching TRBD1 (7 bases). Trimming took 3 bases from V and 9 from J, leaving 18 bases between them. The CDR3 is made up of 15 amino acids. Germline V gene sequence: CDR1 SEHNR, CDR2 FQNEAQ (reference sequence). The CDR3, as DNA: TGTGCCAGCAGCTTGCGGGACAGAGAGGAGGGTGAGCAGTTCTTC. Its protein product is CASSLRDREEGEQFF.

The V call is TRBV5-4, the J call TRBJ2-2; 7 bases fit TRBD1. In germline, CDR1 is SGHNT, CDR2 YYREEE (reference sequence). J was trimmed by 4 bases and V by 4 bases; bases with no gene match: 4. This CDR3 is 14 amino acids long. The CDR3 region is CASSGDRITGELFF. In DNA, the CDR3 is TGTGCCAGCAGCGGGGACAGAATCACCGGGGAGCTGTTTTTT.

This clone was detected once. This chain links TRBV6-5 with TRBJ1-5; no firm D call. V lost 0 bases and J 3 bases, leaving 6 bases between the germline ends. The germline CDR1 and CDR2 sequences are MNHEY and SVGAGI. This CDR3 is 14 amino acids long. CDR3 protein: CASSYSKLNQPQHF. DNA of the CDR3: TGTGCCAGCAGTTACTCGAAACTCAATCAGCCCCAGCATTTT.

The V gene is TRBV9, the J gene TRBJ2-3; 7 bases agree with TRBD1. The CDR3 is 16 amino acids. The J segment lost 1 base and the V segment lost 3 bases, leaving 8 bases of the junction unmatched. The germline CDR1 and CDR2 sequences are SGDLS and YYNGEE. The CDR3 coding sequence is TGTGCCAGCAGCGACACTACCGGGACAGGCACAGATACGCAGTATTTT. The encoded protein is CASSDTTGTGTDTQYF. Filled out from reference TRBV9 and TRBJ2-3, the complete variable domain reads DSGVTQTPKHLITATGQRVTLRCSPRSGDLSVYWYQQSLDQGLQFLIQYYNGEERAKGNILERFSAQQFPDLHSELNLSSLELGDSALYFCASSDTTGTGTDTQYFGPGTRLTVL.

The chain has TRBV5-8 and TRBJ2-5; 10 bases agree with TRBD2. The CDR3 is made up of 14 amino acids. With 4 bases clipped from V and 3 bases from J, the junction kept 3 bases outside the gene matches. In germline, CDR1 is SGHTS, CDR2 YDEGEE. The CDR3: CASSKGLAEETQYF. In DNA form, the CDR3 reads TGTGCCAGCAGCAAAGGACTAGCGGAAGAGACCCAGTACTTC.